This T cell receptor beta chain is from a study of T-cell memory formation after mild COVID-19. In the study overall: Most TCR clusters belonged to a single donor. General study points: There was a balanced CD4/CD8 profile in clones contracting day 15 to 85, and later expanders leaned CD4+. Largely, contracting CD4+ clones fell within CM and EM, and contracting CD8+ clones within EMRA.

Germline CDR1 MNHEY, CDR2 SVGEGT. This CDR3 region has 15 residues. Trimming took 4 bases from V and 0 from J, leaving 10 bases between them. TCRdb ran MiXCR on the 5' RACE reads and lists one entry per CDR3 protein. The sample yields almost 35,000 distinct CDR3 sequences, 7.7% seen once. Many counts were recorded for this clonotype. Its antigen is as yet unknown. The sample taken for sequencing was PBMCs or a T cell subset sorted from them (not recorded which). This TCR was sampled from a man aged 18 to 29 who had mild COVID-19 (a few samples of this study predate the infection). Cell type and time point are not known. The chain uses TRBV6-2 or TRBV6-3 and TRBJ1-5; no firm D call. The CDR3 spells CASSSISYSNQPQHF. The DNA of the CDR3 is TGTGCCAGCAGTTCAATTTCTTATAGCAATCAGCCCCAGCATTTT.